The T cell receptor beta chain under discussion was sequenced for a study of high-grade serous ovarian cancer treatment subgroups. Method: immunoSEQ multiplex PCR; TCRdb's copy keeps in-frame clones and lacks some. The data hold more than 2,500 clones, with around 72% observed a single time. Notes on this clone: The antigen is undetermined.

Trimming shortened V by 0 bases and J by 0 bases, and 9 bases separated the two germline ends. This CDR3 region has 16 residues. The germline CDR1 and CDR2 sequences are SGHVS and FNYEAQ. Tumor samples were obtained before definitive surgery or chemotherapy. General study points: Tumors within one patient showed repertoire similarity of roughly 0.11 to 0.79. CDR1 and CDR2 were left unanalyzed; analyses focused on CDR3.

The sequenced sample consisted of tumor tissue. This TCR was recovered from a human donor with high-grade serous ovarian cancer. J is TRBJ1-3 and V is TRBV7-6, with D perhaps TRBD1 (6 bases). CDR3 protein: CASSLAPRGSGNTIYF. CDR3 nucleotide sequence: TGTGCCAGCAGCTTAGCTCCCAGGGGCTCTGGAAACACCATATATTTT.